What follows are 26 T cell receptor beta chains derived from one specimen sequenced in a study of T-cell memory formation after mild COVID-19 (dated by TCRdb to the early 2020s). The library was produced with 5' RACE. Reads for this sample came from an Illumina NovaSeq 6000. TCRdb's own reprocessing of the public reads used fastp at Q25 and MiXCR and kept productive beta chains. Identical CDR3 proteins give one entry, which carries the most common genes and DNA. The table for this sample lists 300,000 to 350,000 distinct CDR3 sequences; approximately 15% of them were counted only once. Of the sample, 22% is held by the ten largest clones. Specimen: PBMCs or a T cell subset sorted from them (not recorded which). These receptors all come from a man between 18 and 35 years old who had mild COVID-19 (a few samples of this study predate the infection). The sample titles of this study are shuffled in the database, so cell type and time point are left out; the donor was told from shared clones.

This chain joins TRBV20-1 and TRBJ2-1; 11 bases align to TRBD2. The CDR3 extends over 13 amino acids. From germline, CDR1 is DFQATT and CDR2 SNEGSKA (reference sequence). With V trimmed by 4 bases and J by 4 bases, 0 bases remained unmatched. CDR3 protein: CSATSGGYNEQFF. The CDR3 bases are TGCAGTGCTACTAGCGGGGGGTACAATGAGCAGTTCTTC.

This clonotype was recorded many times. The rearrangement joins TRBV12-3 or TRBV12-4 to TRBJ2-3; D is unresolved. This CDR3 comprises 15 residues. The V end was cut by 5 bases, the J end by 2 bases, with 14 bases between. The CDR3 region has the DNA TGTGCCAGCAGTCCCGGCGCAATTCTCACAGATACGCAGTATTTT. Amino acids: CASSPGAILTDTQYF.

This clonotype came up many times. The chain couples TRBV24-1 to TRBJ2-1; 7 bases map to TRBD2. This CDR3 has 16 residues. In germline, CDR1 is KGHDR, CDR2 SFDVKD. Losses at the gene ends were 4 bases for V and 4 bases for J; bases not matched to a gene: 9. CDR3 sequence: CATSDPGGGEYNEQFF. The CDR3 coding sequence is TGTGCCACCAGTGACCCCGGCGGGGGAGAGTACAATGAGCAGTTCTTC.

The gene calls are TRBV6-2 or TRBV6-3 and TRBJ1-2, with 7 bases lining up with TRBD1. The trim removed 6 bases at V and 6 bases at J, leaving 7 bases unmatched. CDR3 size: 13 residues. Germline V gene lookup returns CDR1 MNHEY and CDR2 SVGEGT. The CDR3 sequence: CASSRGGVDGYTF. Written as DNA, the CDR3 is TGTGCCAGCAGCCGAGGGGGCGTGGATGGCTACACCTTC.

Only a few counts were recorded for this clonotype. The V gene is TRBV20-1, the J gene TRBJ2-7; D remains ambiguous. This CDR3 is built from 13 residues. Trimming shortened V by 6 bases and J by 4 bases, and 16 bases separated the two germline ends. CDR1 is DFQATT, CDR2 SNEGSKA, per germline (reference sequence). CDR3 sequence (DNA): TGCAGTGCCAGTCTCATGGCCGGTTACGAGCAGTACTTC. It encodes CSASLMAGYEQYF.

The CDR3 spells CASSPWAIQETQYF. CDR3 sequence (DNA): TGTGCCAGCAGTCCTTGGGCTATCCAAGAGACCCAGTACTTC. V is TRBV5-6 and J is TRBJ2-5; D ambiguous. The CDR3 totals 14 residues. Germline V gene data show CDR1 as SGHDT and CDR2 as YYEEEE. V was cut by 5 bases and J by 1 base, with 12 bases left in between.

This clonotype was seen repeatedly, ten times or more. The rearrangement links TRBV29-1 to TRBJ2-7; possible D gene TRBD1, 6 bases. The CDR3 extends over 12 amino acids. The germline V and J ends were trimmed by 4 bases and 7 bases, with 14 bases remaining between them. The V gene's germline CDR1 is SQVTM and CDR2 ANQGSEA. In DNA form, the CDR3 reads TGCAGCGTTGTGACAGGAGAATGGGAGCAGTACTTC. Encoded protein: CSVVTGEWEQYF.

This clonotype was detected a few times. This chain connects TRBV5-6 to TRBJ1-5; D not certain. V lost 2 bases, J lost 7 bases, and 7 bases lay in between. The length of the CDR3 is 12 residues. The V gene's germline CDR1 is SGHDT and CDR2 YYEEEE. The CDR3 sequence: CASSLRSQPQHF. Written as DNA, the CDR3 is TGTGCCAGCAGCTTAAGGAGCCAGCCCCAGCATTTT.

This clonotype was detected a few times. V gene TRBV10-3 combines with J gene TRBJ2-5; D is ambiguous. The V gene lost 6 bases and the J gene lost 1 base, with 9 bases spanning the gap. Per germline, CDR1 ENHRY and CDR2 SYGVKD. This CDR3 contains 13 residues. This CDR3 reads CAIRYSLQETQYF. Written as DNA, the CDR3 is TGTGCCATCAGATACAGCCTCCAAGAGACCCAGTACTTC.

This clonotype occurred many times. The J gene is TRBJ2-2, the V gene TRBV4-2; D may match TRBD1 or TRBD2 (5 bases each). CDR1 and CDR2 (germline): LGHNA, YNFKEQ. The V gene lost 1 base and the J gene lost 5 bases, with 11 bases spanning the gap. This CDR3 contains 15 residues. CDR3 nucleotides: TGTGCCAGCAGCCAAGTAGGGGACGAAACCGGGGAGCTGTTTTTT. It specifies CASSQVGDETGELFF.

This clonotype was observed a handful of times. This chain uses TRBV20-1 with TRBJ1-2; 9 bases fit TRBD1. Germline CDR1 DFQATT, CDR2 SNEGSKA (reference sequence). The V gene end was trimmed by 6 bases and the J gene end by 4 bases; junction bases not matched to a gene: 12. The CDR3 is made up of 15 amino acids. CDR3 coding DNA: TGCAGTGCGGTACAGGGGGCTAGGGCTAGCTATGGCTACACCTTC. Residues: CSAVQGARASYGYTF.

This clonotype was seen more than once but under ten times. The chain combines TRBV4-1 with TRBJ2-7; 8 bases align to TRBD1. With 4 bases clipped from V and 2 bases from J, the junction kept 7 bases outside the gene matches. CDR1 and CDR2 from the germline V gene are MGHRA and YSYEKL. The CDR3 spans 15 residues. The CDR3 region is CASSPRQGSAYEQYV. Here the CDR3 DNA reads TGCGCCAGCAGCCCCCGACAGGGGTCTGCCTACGAGCAGTACGTC.

The chain is built from TRBV7-9 and TRBJ2-1; tentative D call: TRBD2 (5 bases). The V gene lost 4 bases and the J gene lost 9 bases, with 16 bases spanning the gap. From germline, CDR1 is SEHNR and CDR2 FQNEAQ (reference sequence). This CDR3 is built from 14 residues. CDR3 residues: CASSSEGSYVEQFF. CDR3 nucleotide sequence: TGTGCCAGCAGCTCAGAGGGTAGCTACGTTGAGCAGTTCTTC.

The V gene is TRBV6-5, the J gene TRBJ2-2; D is perhaps TRBD1 or TRBD2 (5 bases each). V lost 2 bases to trimming and J lost 2 bases, with 12 bases between them. CDR1 MNHEY and CDR2 SVGAGI come from the germline V gene. The CDR3 loop spans 16 amino acids. The CDR3 sequence is CASSYPLGPNTGELFF. Here the CDR3 DNA reads TGTGCCAGCAGTTACCCGCTGGGACCCAACACCGGGGAGCTGTTTTTT.

This clonotype was detected a few times. V usage is TRBV6-2 or TRBV6-3 and J usage is TRBJ2-3; D ambiguous. The CDR3 length is 16 residues. Trimming stripped 5 bases from V and 0 bases from J, with 15 bases between. CDR1 and CDR2 (germline): MNHEY, SVGEGT. CDR3 bases: TGTGCCAGCAGTCCCCTGACTTGGGAAAGCACAGATACGCAGTATTTT. Translating it yields CASSPLTWESTDTQYF.

This clonotype showed up many times. J is TRBJ2-7 and V is TRBV7-6, with 8 bases that match TRBD1. V lost 6 bases and J lost 0; bases outside the gene matches: 7. The CDR3 sequence is 15 residues long. Germline assignment: CDR1 SGHVS and CDR2 FNYEAQ. The CDR3 region is CASSPQGDVSYEQYF. The CDR3 region has the DNA TGTGCCAGCAGTCCACAGGGGGACGTCTCCTACGAGCAGTACTTC.

The table lists this clonotype with a count of one. This sequence joins TRBV12-3 or TRBV12-4 and TRBJ2-3; the D is unclear. This CDR3 is 17 amino acids long. With 4 bases removed from V and 4 bases from J, the gap between germline ends came to 21 bases. CDR3 in amino acids: CASSSPRADHSPDTQYF. As DNA, the CDR3 is TGTGCCAGCAGTTCGCCACGGGCGGACCATTCTCCAGATACGCAGTATTTT.

This clonotype has just a few counts. The chain uses TRBV3-1 and TRBJ2-7; 11 nucleotides match TRBD2. This CDR3 region has 13 residues. V dropped 6 bases and J dropped 6; count of bases not matched to a gene: 4. Per the germline V gene, CDR1 is LGHDT and CDR2 is YNNKEL (reference sequence). The CDR3: CASSPGLAGEQYV. In DNA, the CDR3 is TGTGCCAGCAGTCCCGGACTAGCGGGCGAGCAGTACGTC.

The rearrangement links TRBV6-1 to TRBJ2-6; 7 nucleotides agree with TRBD1. The CDR3 length is 18 residues. The germline gives CDR1 MNHNS, CDR2 SASEGT. With V trimmed by 6 bases and J by 1 base, 12 bases remained unmatched. The CDR3 region has the DNA TGTGCCAGCAGCGGCAGGGACAGAGTTCATTCTGGGGCCAACGTCCTGACTTTC. As protein: CASSGRDRVHSGANVLTF.

This clonotype was detected ten times or more. The V gene is TRBV9, the J gene TRBJ2-1; 10 bases map to TRBD2. Germline loops: CDR1 SGDLS, CDR2 YYNGEE. The CDR3 runs 16 residues. J gave up 4 bases and V 3 bases, and 7 bases lay outside the gene matches. CDR3 sequence: CASSGNSGGAYNEQFF. The CDR3 DNA is TGTGCCAGCAGCGGGAACAGCGGGGGGGCATACAATGAGCAGTTCTTC.

The chain combines TRBV20-1 with TRBJ2-1, with D possibly being TRBD1 or TRBD2 (5 bases each). CDR3 length equals 14 residues. Between the trimmed V and J ends, which lost 5 bases and 6 bases, there was a span of 17 bases. Looked up from germline, CDR1 is DFQATT and CDR2 is SNEGSKA (reference sequence). The CDR3 reads CSAVGPLNSNEQFF. CDR3 coding DNA: TGCAGTGCTGTGGGACCCCTAAATTCCAATGAGCAGTTCTTC.

The chain recombines TRBV6-2 or TRBV6-3 with TRBJ2-7, with TRBD1 as a possible D gene (6 bases). Per germline, CDR1 MNHEY and CDR2 SVGEGT. The ends were cut back, 8 bases at V and 0 bases at J, with 11 bases in the middle. The CDR3 is made up of 13 amino acids. The CDR3 bases are TGTGCCAGCCGGGACACCTTCTCCTACGAGCAGTACTTC. Amino acid sequence: CASRDTFSYEQYF.

Only a few counts were recorded for this clonotype. The chain recombines TRBV6-2 or TRBV6-3 with TRBJ1-6; maybe TRBD1 (6 bases). CDR3 length: 14 amino acids. Trimming left V 2 bases short and J 7 bases short, with 9 bases between. Germline-derived CDR1 and CDR2 are MNHEY and SVGEGT. CDR3 DNA: TGTGCCAGCAGTTACGAAGGGGGGAATTCACCCCTCCACTTT. Translating gives CASSYEGGNSPLHF.

V gene TRBV6-6 combines with J gene TRBJ2-2; tentative D call: TRBD1 (6 bases). Germline V CDR1 and CDR2: MNHNY, SVGAGI (reference sequence). CDR3 length: 12 residues. V lost 10 bases and J 4 bases, leaving 10 bases between the germline ends. The CDR3 region is CAIQGITGELFF. The CDR3 DNA follows: TGTGCCATTCAGGGGATCACCGGGGAGCTGTTTTTT.

This clonotype occurred many times. The chain is built from TRBV5-1 and TRBJ2-1, with 7 bases matching TRBD2. V dropped 4 bases and J dropped 2; count of bases not matched to a gene: 3. Germline CDR1 is SGHRS and CDR2 is YFSETQ. This CDR3 has 14 residues. DNA of the CDR3: TGCGCCAGCAGCCCCGGGACTACCTACAATGAGCAGTTCTTC. Amino acids: CASSPGTTYNEQFF.

The chain couples TRBV20-1 to TRBJ2-3; TRBD2 matches 10 bases. With 3 bases clipped from V and 1 base from J, the junction kept 4 bases outside the gene matches. The germline CDR1 and CDR2 sequences are DFQATT and SNEGSKA (reference sequence). The CDR3 runs 15 residues. The CDR3 reads CSARGTSAGTDTQYF. As DNA, the CDR3 is TGCAGTGCTAGGGGGACTAGCGCCGGCACAGATACGCAGTATTTT.